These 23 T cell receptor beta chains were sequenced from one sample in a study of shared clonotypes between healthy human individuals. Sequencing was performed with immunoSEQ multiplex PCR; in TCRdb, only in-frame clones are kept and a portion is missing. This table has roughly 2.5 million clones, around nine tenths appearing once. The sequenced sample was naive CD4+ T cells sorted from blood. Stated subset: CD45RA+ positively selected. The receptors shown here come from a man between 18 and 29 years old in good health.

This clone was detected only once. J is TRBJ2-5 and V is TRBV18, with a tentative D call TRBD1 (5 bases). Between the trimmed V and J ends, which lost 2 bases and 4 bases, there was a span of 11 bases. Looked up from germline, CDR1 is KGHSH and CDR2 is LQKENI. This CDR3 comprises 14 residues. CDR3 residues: CASSPVTVGETQYF. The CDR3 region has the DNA TGTGCCAGCTCACCAGTGACAGTAGGAGAGACCCAGTACTTC.

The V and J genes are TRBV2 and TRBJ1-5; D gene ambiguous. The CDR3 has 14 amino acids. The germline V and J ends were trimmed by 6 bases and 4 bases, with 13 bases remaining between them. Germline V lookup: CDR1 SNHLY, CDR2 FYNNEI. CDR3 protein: CASSEFFLNQPQHF. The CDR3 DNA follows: TGTGCCAGCAGCGAATTTTTTTTAAATCAGCCCCAGCATTTT.

The CDR3 coding sequence is TGTGCCAGCTCGCGGGAGCAGGGGGGGTCCTACGAGCAGTACTTC. This codes for CASSREQGGSYEQYF. The J gene is TRBJ2-7, the V gene TRBV18; D might be TRBD1 or TRBD2, each matching 7 bases. Trimming shortened V by 6 bases and J by 1 base, and 16 bases separated the two germline ends. CDR3 length equals 15 residues. CDR1 KGHSH and CDR2 LQKENI come from the germline V gene.

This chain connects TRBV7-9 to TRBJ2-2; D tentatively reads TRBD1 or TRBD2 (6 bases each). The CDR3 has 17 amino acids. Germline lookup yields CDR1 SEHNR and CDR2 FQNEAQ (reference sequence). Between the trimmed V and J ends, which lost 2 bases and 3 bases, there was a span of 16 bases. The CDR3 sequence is CASSLSWGAVDTGELFF. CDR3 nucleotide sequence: TGTGCCAGCAGCTTATCCTGGGGGGCCGTGGACACCGGGGAGCTGTTTTTT.

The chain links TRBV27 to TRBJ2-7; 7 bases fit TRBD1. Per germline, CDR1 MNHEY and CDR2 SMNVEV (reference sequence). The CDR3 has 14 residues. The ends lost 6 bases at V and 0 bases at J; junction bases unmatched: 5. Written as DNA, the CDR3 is TGTGCCAGCAGCGGGACAGTCGTCTCCTACGAGCAGTACTTC. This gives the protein CASSGTVVSYEQYF.

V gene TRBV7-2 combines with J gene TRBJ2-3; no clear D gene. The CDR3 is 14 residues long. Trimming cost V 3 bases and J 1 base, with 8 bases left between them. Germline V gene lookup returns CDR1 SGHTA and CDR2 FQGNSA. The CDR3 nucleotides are TGTGCCAGCAGCTTCGTAGGAGGCACAGATACGCAGTATTTT. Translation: CASSFVGGTDTQYF.

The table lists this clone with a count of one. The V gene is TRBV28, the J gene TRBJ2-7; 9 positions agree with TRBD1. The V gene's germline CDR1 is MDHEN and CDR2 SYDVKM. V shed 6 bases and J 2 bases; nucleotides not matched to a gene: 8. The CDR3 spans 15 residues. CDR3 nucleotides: TGTGCCAGCAGCCGGGGGACAGGGAGCACCTACGAGCAGTACTTC. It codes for CASSRGTGSTYEQYF. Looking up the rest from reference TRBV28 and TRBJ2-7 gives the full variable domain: DVKVTQSSRYLVKRTGEKVFLECVQDMDHENMFWYRQDPGLGLRLIYFSYDVKMKEKGDIPEGYSVSREKKERFSLILESASTNQTSMYLCASSRGTGSTYEQYFGPGTRLTVT.

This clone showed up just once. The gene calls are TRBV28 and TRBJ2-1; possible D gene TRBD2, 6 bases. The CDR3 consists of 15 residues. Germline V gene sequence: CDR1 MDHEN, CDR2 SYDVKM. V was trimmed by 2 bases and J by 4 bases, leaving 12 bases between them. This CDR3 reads CASSLVAVSYNEQFF. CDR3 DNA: TGTGCCAGCAGTTTAGTAGCGGTGAGTTACAATGAGCAGTTCTTC.

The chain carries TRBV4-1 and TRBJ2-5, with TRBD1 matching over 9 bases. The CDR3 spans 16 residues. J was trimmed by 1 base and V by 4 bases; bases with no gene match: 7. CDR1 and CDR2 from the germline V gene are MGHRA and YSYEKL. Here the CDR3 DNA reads TGCGCCAGCAGCCCAACGGACAGGGGCATCCAAGAGACCCAGTACTTC. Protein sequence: CASSPTDRGIQETQYF.

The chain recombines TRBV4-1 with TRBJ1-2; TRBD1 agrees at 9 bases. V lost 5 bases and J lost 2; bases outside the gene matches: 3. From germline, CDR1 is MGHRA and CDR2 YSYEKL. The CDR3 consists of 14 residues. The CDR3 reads CASSLGQGNYGYTF. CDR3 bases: TGCGCCAGCAGCTTAGGACAGGGGAACTATGGCTACACCTTC.

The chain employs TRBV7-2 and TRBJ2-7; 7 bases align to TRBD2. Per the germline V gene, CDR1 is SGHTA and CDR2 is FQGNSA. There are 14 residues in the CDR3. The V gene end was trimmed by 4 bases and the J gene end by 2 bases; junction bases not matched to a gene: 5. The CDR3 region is CASSSSGRTYEQYF. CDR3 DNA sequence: TGTGCCAGCAGCTCTAGCGGAAGGACCTACGAGCAGTACTTC.

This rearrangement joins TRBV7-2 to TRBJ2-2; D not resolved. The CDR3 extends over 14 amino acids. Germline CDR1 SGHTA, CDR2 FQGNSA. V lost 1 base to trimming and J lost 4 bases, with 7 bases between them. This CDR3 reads CASSLVIRTGELFF. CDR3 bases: TGTGCCAGCAGCTTAGTAATCCGCACCGGGGAGCTGTTTTTT.

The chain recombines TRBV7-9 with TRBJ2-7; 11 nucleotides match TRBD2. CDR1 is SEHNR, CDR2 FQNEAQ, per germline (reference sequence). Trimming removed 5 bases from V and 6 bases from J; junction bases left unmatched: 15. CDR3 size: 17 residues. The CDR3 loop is CASSPWAGGLAALEQYF. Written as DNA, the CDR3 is TGTGCCAGCAGCCCCTGGGCCGGGGGACTAGCGGCCCTCGAGCAGTACTTC.

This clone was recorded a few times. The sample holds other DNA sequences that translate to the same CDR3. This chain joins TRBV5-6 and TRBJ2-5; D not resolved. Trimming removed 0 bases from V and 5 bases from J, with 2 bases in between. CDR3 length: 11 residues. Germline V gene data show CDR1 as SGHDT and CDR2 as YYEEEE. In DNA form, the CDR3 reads TGTGCCAGCAGCTTGGTGGAGACCCAGTACTTC. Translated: CASSLVETQYF.

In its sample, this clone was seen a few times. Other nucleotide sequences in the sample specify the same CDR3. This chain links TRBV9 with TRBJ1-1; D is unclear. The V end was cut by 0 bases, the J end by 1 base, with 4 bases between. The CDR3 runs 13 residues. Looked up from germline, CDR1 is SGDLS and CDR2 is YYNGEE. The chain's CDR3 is CASSVVWNTEAFF. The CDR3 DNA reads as TGTGCCAGCAGCGTAGTCTGGAACACTGAAGCTTTCTTT.

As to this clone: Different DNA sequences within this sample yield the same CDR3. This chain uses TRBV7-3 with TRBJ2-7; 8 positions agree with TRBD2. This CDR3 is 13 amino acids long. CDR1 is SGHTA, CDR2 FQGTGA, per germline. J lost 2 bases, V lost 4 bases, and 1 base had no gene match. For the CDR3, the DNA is TGTGCCAGCAGCTCGGGACTAGCCTACGAGCAGTACTTC. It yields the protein CASSSGLAYEQYF.

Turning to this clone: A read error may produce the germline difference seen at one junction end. The CDR3 coding sequence is TGTGCTAGCAGCTTTTCTCCCGGCTACGAGCAGTACTTC. Protein sequence: CASSFSPGYEQYF. V and J are TRBV7-7 and TRBJ2-7; D ambiguous. Germline CDR1 is SSHAT and CDR2 is FNYEAQ (reference sequence). The CDR3 runs to 13 residues.

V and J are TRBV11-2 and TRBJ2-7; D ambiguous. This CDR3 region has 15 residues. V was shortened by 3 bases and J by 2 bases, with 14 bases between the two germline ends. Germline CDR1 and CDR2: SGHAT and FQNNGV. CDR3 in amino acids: CASSFLKRSTYEQYF. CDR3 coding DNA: TGTGCCAGCAGCTTCCTTAAGCGCTCCACCTACGAGCAGTACTTC. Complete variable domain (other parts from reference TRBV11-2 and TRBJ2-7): EAGVAQSPRYKIIEKRQSVAFWCNPISGHATLYWYQQILGQGPKLLIQFQNNGVVDDSQLPKDRFSAERLKGVDSTLKIQPAKLEDSAVYLCASSFLKRSTYEQYFGPGTRLTVT.

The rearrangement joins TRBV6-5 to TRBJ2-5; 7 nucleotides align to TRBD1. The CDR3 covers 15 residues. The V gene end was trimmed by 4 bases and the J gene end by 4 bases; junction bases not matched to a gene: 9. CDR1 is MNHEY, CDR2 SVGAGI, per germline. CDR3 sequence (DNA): TGTGCCAGCAGTTCCGTGGGACAGCTGCGAGAGACCCAGTACTTC. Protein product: CASSSVGQLRETQYF.

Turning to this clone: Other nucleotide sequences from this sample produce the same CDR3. CDR3 sequence: CASSRDRRNEKLFF. CDR3 nucleotides: TGTGCCAGCAGCCGAGACAGGAGAAATGAAAAACTGTTTTTT. The chain employs TRBV28 and TRBJ1-4, with D possibly being TRBD1 (6 bases). This CDR3 spans 14 amino acids. Trimming took off 6 bases at V and 5 bases at J, with 13 bases between the two ends. CDR1 and CDR2 (germline): MDHEN, SYDVKM.

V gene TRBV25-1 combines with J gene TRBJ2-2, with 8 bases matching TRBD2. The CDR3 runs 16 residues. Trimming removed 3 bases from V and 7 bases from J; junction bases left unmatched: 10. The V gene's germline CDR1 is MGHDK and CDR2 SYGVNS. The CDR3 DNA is TGTGCCAGCAGTGATTCCCCCGGGCGGGGGGTCGGGGAGCTGTTTTTT. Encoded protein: CASSDSPGRGVGELFF.

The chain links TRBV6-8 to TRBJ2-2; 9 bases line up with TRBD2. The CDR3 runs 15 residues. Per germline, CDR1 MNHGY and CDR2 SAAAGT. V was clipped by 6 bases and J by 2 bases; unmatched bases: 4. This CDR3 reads CASSQTSGNTGELFF. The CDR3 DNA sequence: TGTGCCAGCAGCCAGACTAGCGGCAACACCGGGGAGCTGTTTTTT.

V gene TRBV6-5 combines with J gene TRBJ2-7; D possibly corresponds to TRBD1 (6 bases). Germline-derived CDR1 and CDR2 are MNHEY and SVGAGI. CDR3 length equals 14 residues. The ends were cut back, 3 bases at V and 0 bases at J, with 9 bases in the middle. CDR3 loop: CASSYNRDSYEQYF. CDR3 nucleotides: TGTGCCAGCAGTTATAACAGGGACTCCTACGAGCAGTACTTC.